This T cell receptor (beta chain) comes out of a study of T cell responses to AZD1222 COVID-19 vaccine. General study points: Spike-specific TCR depth and breadth grew after two AZD1222 doses.

Details on this clone: Its antigen is currently unknown.

TCRdb's table, derived via immunoSEQ multiplex PCR, lists solely in-frame clones and lacks some. This sample yields about 93,000 clones, of which approximately 92% are seen a single time; about 2.7% belongs to the top ten. V was pared by 3 bases and J by 0 bases, with 18 bases between. The CDR3 spans 17 residues. CDR1 and CDR2 (germline): DFQATT, SNEGSKA (reference sequence). This sequence joins TRBV20-1 and TRBJ1-3; no definite D call. The sample was peripheral blood, taken 28 days after the second AZD1222 dose. The origin of this receptor is an adult who received the AZD1222 COVID-19 vaccine. CDR3 sequence reads: CSASPFLGSNSGNTIYF. CDR3 in DNA: TGCAGTGCTAGTCCGTTCCTGGGGAGCAACTCTGGAAACACCATATATTTT.